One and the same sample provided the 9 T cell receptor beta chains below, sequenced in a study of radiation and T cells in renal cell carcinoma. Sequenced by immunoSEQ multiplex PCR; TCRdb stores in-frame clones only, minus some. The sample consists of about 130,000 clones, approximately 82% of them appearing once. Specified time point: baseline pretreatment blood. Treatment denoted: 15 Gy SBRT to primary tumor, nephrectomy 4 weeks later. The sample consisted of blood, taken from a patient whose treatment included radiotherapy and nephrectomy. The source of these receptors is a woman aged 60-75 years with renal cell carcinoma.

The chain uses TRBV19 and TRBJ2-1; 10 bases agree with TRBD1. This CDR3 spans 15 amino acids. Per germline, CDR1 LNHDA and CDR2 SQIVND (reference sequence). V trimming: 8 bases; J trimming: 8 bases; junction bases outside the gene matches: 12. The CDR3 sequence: CASSHNRQGADEQFF. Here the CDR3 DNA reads TGTGCCAGTTCCCATAATCGACAGGGGGCGGATGAGCAGTTCTTC.

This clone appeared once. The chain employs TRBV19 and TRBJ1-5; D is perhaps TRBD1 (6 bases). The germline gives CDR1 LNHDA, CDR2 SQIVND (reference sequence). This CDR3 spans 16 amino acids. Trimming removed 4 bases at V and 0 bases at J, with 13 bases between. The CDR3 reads CASSTRTVYSNQPQHF. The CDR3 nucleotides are TGTGCCAGTAGTACACGGACAGTGTATAGCAATCAGCCCCAGCATTTT. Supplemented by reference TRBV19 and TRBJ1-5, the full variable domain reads DGGITQSPKYLFRKEGQNVTLSCEQNLNHDAMYWYRQDPGQGLRLIYYSQIVNDFQKGDIAEGYSVSREKKESFPLTVTSAQKNPTAFYLCASSTRTVYSNQPQHFGDGTRLSIL.

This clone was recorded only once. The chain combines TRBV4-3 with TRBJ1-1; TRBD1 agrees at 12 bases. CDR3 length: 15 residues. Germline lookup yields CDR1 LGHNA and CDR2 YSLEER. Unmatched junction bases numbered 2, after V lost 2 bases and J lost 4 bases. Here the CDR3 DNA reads TGCGCCAGCAGCCAAAGGGACAGGGGGCTCACTGAAGCTTTCTTT. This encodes CASSQRDRGLTEAFF.

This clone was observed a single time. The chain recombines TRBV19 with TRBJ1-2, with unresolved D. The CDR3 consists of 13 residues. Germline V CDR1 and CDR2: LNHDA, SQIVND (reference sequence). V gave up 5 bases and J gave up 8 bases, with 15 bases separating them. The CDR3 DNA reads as TGTGCCAGTAGTTATGTAAACTCGCAAGGCTACACCTTC. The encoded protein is CASSYVNSQGYTF.

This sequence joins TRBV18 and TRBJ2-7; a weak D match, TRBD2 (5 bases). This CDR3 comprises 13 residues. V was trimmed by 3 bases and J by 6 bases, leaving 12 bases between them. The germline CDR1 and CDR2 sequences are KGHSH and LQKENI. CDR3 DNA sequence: TGTGCCAGCTCACCTAAGGGAGAGGGCGAGCAGTACTTC. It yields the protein CASSPKGEGEQYF.

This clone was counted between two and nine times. As DNA, the CDR3 is TGTGCCAGCAGTGAAGCGGACAGGTACTATGGCTACACCTTC. Translation: CASSEADRYYGYTF. The rearrangement links TRBV6-1 to TRBJ1-2, with 7 bases matching TRBD1. This CDR3 comprises 14 residues. V shed 0 bases, J shed 3 bases, and the junction held 1 base outside the gene matches. Germline V gene data show CDR1 as MNHNS and CDR2 as SASEGT.

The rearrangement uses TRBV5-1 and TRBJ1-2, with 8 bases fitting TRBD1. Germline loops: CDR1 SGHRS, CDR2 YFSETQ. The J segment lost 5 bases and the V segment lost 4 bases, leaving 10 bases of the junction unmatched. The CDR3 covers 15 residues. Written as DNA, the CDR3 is TGCGCCAGCAGCGAAGCCCAGGGGGCAGGTTATGGCTACACCTTC. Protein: CASSEAQGAGYGYTF.

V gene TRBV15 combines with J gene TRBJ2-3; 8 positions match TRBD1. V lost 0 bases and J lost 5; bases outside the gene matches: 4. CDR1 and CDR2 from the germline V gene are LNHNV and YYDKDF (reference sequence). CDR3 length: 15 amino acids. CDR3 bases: TGTGCCACCAGCAGAGATGTACAGGGGGGAGATACGCAGTATTTT. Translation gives CATSRDVQGGDTQYF. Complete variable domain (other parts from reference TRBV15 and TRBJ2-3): DAMVIQNPRYQVTQFGKPVTLSCSQTLNHNVMYWYQQKSSQAPKLLFHYYDKDFNNEADTPDNFQSRRPNTSFCFLDIRSPGLGDTAMYLCATSRDVQGGDTQYFGPGTRLTVL.

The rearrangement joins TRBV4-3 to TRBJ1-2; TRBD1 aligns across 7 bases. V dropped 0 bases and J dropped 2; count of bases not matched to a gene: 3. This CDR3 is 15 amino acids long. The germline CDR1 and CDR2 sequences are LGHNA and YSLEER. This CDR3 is CASSQEGDRNYGYTF. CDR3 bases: TGCGCCAGCAGCCAAGAGGGGGACAGAAACTATGGCTACACCTTC.